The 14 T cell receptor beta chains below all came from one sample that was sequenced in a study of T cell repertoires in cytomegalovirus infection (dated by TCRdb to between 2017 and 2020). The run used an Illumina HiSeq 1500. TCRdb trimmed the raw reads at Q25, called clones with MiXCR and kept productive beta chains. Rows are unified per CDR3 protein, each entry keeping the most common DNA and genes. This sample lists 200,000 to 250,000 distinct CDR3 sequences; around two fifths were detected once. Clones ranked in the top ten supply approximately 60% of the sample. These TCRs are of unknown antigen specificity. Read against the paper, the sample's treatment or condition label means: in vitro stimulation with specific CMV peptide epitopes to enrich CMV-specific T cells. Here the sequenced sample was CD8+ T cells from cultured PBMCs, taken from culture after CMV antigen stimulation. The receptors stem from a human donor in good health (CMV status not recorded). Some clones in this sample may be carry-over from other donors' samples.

The CDR3 nucleotides read TGTGCCAGCAATCCCTCAGCCTACGAGCAGTACTTC. It encodes CASNPSAYEQYF. The chain is built from TRBV2 and TRBJ2-7; D remains unclear. The V end was cut by 7 bases, the J end by 2 bases, with 9 bases between. Germline V gives CDR1 SNHLY, CDR2 FYNNEI. The CDR3 runs 12 residues. Using reference TRBV2 and TRBJ2-7 for the parts outside the CDR3, the full variable domain is EPEVTQTPSHQVTQMGQEVILRCVPISNHLYFYWYRQILGQKVEFLVSFYNNEISEKSEIFDDQFSVERPDGSNFTLKIRSTKLEDSAMYFCASNPSAYEQYFGPGTRLTVT.

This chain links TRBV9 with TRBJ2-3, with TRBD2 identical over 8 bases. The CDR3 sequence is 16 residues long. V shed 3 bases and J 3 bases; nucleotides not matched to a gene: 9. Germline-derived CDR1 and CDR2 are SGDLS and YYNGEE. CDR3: CASSGPTSGLTDTQYF. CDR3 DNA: TGTGCCAGCAGCGGACCAACTAGCGGCCTTACAGATACGCAGTATTTT.

The CDR3 spells CASSLVGVGQETQYF. CDR3 in DNA: TGTGCCAGCAGTTTAGTCGGGGTCGGGCAAGAGACCCAGTACTTC. V gene TRBV12-3 or TRBV12-4 combines with J gene TRBJ2-5, with D maybe TRBD2 (5 bases). The CDR3 extends over 15 amino acids. The V gene lost 1 base and the J gene lost 2 bases, with 11 bases spanning the gap.

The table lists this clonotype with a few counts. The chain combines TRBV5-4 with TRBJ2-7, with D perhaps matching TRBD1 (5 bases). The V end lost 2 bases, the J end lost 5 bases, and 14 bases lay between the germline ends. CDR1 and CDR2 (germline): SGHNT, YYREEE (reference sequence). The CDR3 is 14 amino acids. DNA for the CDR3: TGTGCCAGCAGCTTAGGTCAGGGTAACGACGAGCAGTACTTC. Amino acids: CASSLGQGNDEQYF.

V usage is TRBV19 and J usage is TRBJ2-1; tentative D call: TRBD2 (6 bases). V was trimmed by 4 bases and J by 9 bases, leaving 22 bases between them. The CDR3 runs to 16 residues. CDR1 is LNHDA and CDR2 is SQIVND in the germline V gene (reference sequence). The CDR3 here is CASSNYRRGKEGEQFF. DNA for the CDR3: TGTGCCAGTAGTAACTACAGGAGGGGAAAGGAGGGTGAGCAGTTCTTC.

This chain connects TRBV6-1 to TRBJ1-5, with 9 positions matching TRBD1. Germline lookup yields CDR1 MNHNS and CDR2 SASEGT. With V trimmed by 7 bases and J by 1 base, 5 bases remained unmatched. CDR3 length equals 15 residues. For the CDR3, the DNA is TGTGCCAGCAATGAGGACAGGGGAAGCAATCAGCCCCAGCATTTT. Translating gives CASNEDRGSNQPQHF.

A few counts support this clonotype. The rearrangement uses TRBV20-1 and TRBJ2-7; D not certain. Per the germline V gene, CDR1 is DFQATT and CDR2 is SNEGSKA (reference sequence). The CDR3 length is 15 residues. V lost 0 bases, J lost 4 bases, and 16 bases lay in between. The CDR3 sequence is CSARDLWQSDYEQYF. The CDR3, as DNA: TGCAGTGCTAGAGATCTGTGGCAGTCCGATTACGAGCAGTACTTC.

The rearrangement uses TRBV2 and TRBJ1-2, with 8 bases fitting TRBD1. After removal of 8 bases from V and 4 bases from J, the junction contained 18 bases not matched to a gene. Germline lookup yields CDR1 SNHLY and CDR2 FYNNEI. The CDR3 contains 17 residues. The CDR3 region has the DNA TGTGCCAGCCTCCTCCGGCGGAGACAGGGGATGGGCTATGGCTACACCTTC. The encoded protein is CASLLRRRQGMGYGYTF. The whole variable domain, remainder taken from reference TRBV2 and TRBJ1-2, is EPEVTQTPSHQVTQMGQEVILRCVPISNHLYFYWYRQILGQKVEFLVSFYNNEISEKSEIFDDQFSVERPDGSNFTLKIRSTKLEDSAMYFCASLLRRRQGMGYGYTFGSGTRLTVV.

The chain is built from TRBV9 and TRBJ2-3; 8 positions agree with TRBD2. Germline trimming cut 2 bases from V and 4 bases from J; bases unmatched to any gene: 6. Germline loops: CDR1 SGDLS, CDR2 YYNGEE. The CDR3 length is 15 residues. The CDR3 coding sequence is TGTGCCAGCAGCGTGAGTGAGCGGGGGTCAGATACGCAGTATTTT. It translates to CASSVSERGSDTQYF.

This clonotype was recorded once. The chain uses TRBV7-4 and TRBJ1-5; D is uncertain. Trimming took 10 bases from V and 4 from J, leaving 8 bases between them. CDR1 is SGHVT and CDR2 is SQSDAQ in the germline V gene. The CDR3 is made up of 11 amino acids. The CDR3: CATGGNQPQHF. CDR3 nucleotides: TGTGCCACCGGAGGGAATCAGCCCCAGCATTTT.

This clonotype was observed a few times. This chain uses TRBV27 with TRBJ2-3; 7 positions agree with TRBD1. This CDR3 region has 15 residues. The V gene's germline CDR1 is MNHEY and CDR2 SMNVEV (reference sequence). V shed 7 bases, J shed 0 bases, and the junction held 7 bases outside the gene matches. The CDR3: CASMLGDSSTDTQYF. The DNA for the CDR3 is TGTGCCAGCATGCTGGGGGACAGTAGCACAGATACGCAGTATTTT.

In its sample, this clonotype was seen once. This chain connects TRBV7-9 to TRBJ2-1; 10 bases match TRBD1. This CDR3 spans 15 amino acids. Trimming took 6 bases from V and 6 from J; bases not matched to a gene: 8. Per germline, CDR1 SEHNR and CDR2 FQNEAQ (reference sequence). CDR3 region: CASRPGTGDPNEQFF. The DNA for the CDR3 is TGTGCCAGCAGACCCGGGACAGGGGACCCCAATGAGCAGTTCTTC.

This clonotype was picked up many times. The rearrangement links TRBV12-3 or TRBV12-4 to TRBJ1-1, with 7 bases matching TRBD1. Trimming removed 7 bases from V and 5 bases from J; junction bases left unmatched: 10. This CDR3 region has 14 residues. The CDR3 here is CASIKTGSWTEAFF. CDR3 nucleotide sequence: TGTGCCAGCATCAAGACAGGGAGTTGGACTGAAGCTTTCTTT.

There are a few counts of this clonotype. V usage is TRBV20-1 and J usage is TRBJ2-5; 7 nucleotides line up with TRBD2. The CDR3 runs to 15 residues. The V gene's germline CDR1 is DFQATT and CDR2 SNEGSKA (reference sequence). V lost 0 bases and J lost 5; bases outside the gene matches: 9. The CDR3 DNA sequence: TGCAGTGCTAGAGATACGGGAGGCGCCGGGGAGACCCAGTACTTC. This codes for CSARDTGGAGETQYF.